The 6 T cell receptor beta chains in this list originate from one sample, sequenced in a study of cytomegalovirus exposure and HLA in healthy donors. It was with 60 Vbeta and 13 Jbeta primers that the PCR ran. Profiling relied on immunoSEQ multiplex PCR, and the TCRdb table lists in-frame clones only, not all of them. The sample carries about 110,000 clones, around three quarters recorded once. Sequences were obtained from PBMCs. Every receptor here comes from a female donor in good health and CMV-seropositive.

The rearrangement links TRBV19 to TRBJ1-2, with D tentatively TRBD1 (5 bases). CDR1 LNHDA and CDR2 SQIVND come from the germline V gene (reference sequence). Trimming removed 4 bases from V and 4 bases from J, with 16 bases in between. The CDR3 extends over 15 amino acids. The CDR3 loop is CASSNEWQGFYGYTF. DNA for the CDR3: TGTGCCAGTAGTAACGAATGGCAGGGATTCTATGGCTACACCTTC.

This clone was seen a few times. The chain combines TRBV7-9 with TRBJ2-2, with unresolved D. The CDR3 contains 13 residues. Germline lookup yields CDR1 SEHNR and CDR2 FQNEAQ (reference sequence). V was pared by 7 bases and J by 2 bases, with 8 bases between. The CDR3 spells CASTLFNTGELFF. As DNA, the CDR3 is TGTGCCAGCACCCTATTTAACACCGGGGAGCTGTTTTTT.

The V gene is TRBV27, the J gene TRBJ2-2; 7 bases fit TRBD1. This CDR3 contains 13 residues. Germline values: CDR1 MNHEY, CDR2 SMNVEV (reference sequence). The J segment lost 5 bases and the V segment lost 8 bases, leaving 5 bases of the junction unmatched. The CDR3 coding sequence is TGTGCCAGCTCGACAGGGCGGACCGGGGAGCTGTTTTTT. Its translation: CASSTGRTGELFF.

The V and J genes are TRBV7-3 and TRBJ2-6, with D unclear. The CDR3 extends over 15 amino acids. Germline V CDR1 and CDR2: SGHTA, FQGTGA. V was cut by 6 bases and J by 4 bases, with 13 bases left in between. For the CDR3, the DNA is TGTGCCAGCAGTGAGAGGATCTCAGGGGCCAACGTCCTGACTTTC. This encodes CASSERISGANVLTF.

J is TRBJ2-7 and V is TRBV27; TRBD1 aligns across 10 bases. The V and J ends lost 4 bases and 2 bases, in that order; junction bases with no gene match: 5. This CDR3 spans 15 amino acids. CDR1 is MNHEY, CDR2 SMNVEV, per germline (reference sequence). DNA for the CDR3: TGTGCCAGCAGTTCGACCGGGACAGGGGCCTACGAGCAGTACTTC. Its protein is CASSSTGTGAYEQYF.

The chain has TRBV6-5 and TRBJ1-5; D uncertain. The CDR3 has 15 amino acids. Looked up from germline, CDR1 is MNHEY and CDR2 is SVGAGI. With 0 bases removed from V and 4 bases from J, the gap between germline ends came to 10 bases. The CDR3 DNA sequence: TGTGCCAGCAGTTACTCATTCGCTAATAATCAGCCCCAGCATTTT. Amino acid sequence: CASSYSFANNQPQHF.